Following are 17 T cell receptor beta chains from one sample sequenced in a study of CDR3 diversity in severe acne. TCRdb re-analysed the PCR reads in MiXCR, keeping a single row per CDR3 protein. The data show under 95,000 distinct CDR3 sequences, 48% seen once. The sequenced sample consisted of blood. These receptors all come from a male donor in good health, serving as a control.

Ten or more counts support this clonotype. The J gene is TRBJ2-5, the V gene TRBV11-2; tentatively, D is TRBD2 (6 bases). Germline CDR1 reads SGHAT; CDR2 reads FQNNGV. The V and J ends lost 5 bases and 1 base respectively, with 8 bases between them. This CDR3 region has 13 residues. DNA of the CDR3: TGTGCCAGCAGCGCGGGACTCCAAGAGACCCAGTACTTC. Translation: CASSAGLQETQYF.

This clonotype came up many times. The J gene is TRBJ1-2, the V gene TRBV20-1, with D perhaps TRBD1 (6 bases). With 1 base removed from V and 4 bases from J, the gap between germline ends came to 10 bases. The V gene's germline CDR1 is DFQATT and CDR2 SNEGSKA (reference sequence). This CDR3 is 13 amino acids long. The CDR3 region is CSARAQGSYGYTF. CDR3 DNA sequence: TGCAGTGCTAGAGCCCAGGGGAGCTATGGCTACACCTTC.

In this sample, this clonotype turned up many times. The rearrangement joins TRBV9 to TRBJ1-6, with TRBD1 as a possible D gene (6 bases). V lost 3 bases, J lost 10 bases, and 17 bases lay in between. The CDR3 length is 15 residues. From germline, CDR1 is SGDLS and CDR2 YYNGEE. CDR3 sequence: CASSARGALGSPLHF. DNA for the CDR3: TGTGCCAGCAGCGCCAGGGGTGCTCTGGGGTCACCCCTCCACTTT.

This clonotype was seen only a few times. The V call is TRBV29-1, the J call TRBJ1-1, with D maybe TRBD1 (5 bases). This CDR3 comprises 14 residues. Germline V gene sequence: CDR1 SQVTM, CDR2 ANQGSEA. Trimming removed 5 bases at V and 7 bases at J, with 20 bases between. The CDR3 region is CSVSLIGVAGEAFF. The CDR3 DNA reads as TGCAGCGTTTCCCTGATAGGGGTTGCAGGTGAAGCTTTCTTT.

The V gene is TRBV10-3, the J gene TRBJ1-3, with D tentatively TRBD1 (6 bases). Trimming removed 3 bases at V and 0 bases at J, with 15 bases between. Germline CDR1 and CDR2: ENHRY and SYGVKD. This CDR3 comprises 17 residues. The CDR3 DNA follows: TGTGCCATCAGTGAAAGGGCAGGGGCTAGCTCTGGAAACACCATATATTTT. Translating gives CAISERAGASSGNTIYF.

This clonotype was seen only once. This chain connects TRBV12-5 to TRBJ2-7; D might be TRBD1 (5 bases). The germline V gene has CDR1 LGHNT and CDR2 FRNRAP. This CDR3 spans 13 amino acids. V dropped 1 base and J dropped 2 bases, with 6 bases sitting between them. The CDR3 loop reads CASGLGQPYEQYF. CDR3 bases: TGTGCTAGTGGTTTGGGACAGCCCTACGAGCAGTACTTC.

This clonotype was found many times. V gene TRBV12-3 or TRBV12-4 combines with J gene TRBJ2-2, with D possibly TRBD2 on 7 matching bases. There are 16 residues in the CDR3. V gave up 0 bases and J gave up 5 bases, with 13 bases separating them. Written as DNA, the CDR3 is TGTGCCAGCAGTTTAGCAGGGAGGGGGAGAACCGGGGAGCTGTTTTTT. Translating it yields CASSLAGRGRTGELFF.

This clonotype was detected ten times or more. The V gene is TRBV12-3 or TRBV12-4, the J gene TRBJ2-2; the match to TRBD2 covers 9 bases. The V gene end was trimmed by 4 bases and the J gene end by 0 bases; junction bases not matched to a gene: 9. CDR3 size: 18 residues. Here the CDR3 reads CASSSYAGTSSNTGELFF. In DNA form, the CDR3 reads TGTGCCAGCAGTTCGTACGCCGGGACTAGCTCGAACACCGGGGAGCTGTTTTTT.

This clonotype has ten or more counts. The CDR3 DNA follows: TGTGCCAGCAGCTCACTTCCGACGGCGACAGGAAACACCATATATTTT. The encoded protein is CASSSLPTATGNTIYF. This sequence joins TRBV7-6 and TRBJ1-3, with D unclear. The CDR3 loop spans 16 amino acids. The germline V gene has CDR1 SGHVS and CDR2 FNYEAQ. V dropped 4 bases and J dropped 4 bases, with 17 bases sitting between them.

This chain connects TRBV5-1 to TRBJ1-1; D unclear. Trimming shortened V by 0 bases and J by 1 base, and 10 bases separated the two germline ends. Germline V gene data show CDR1 as SGHRS and CDR2 as YFSETQ. This CDR3 region has 15 residues. The CDR3 is CASSLGHSTNTEAFF. CDR3 DNA sequence: TGCGCCAGCAGCTTGGGACATTCGACGAACACTGAAGCTTTCTTT. Filled out from reference TRBV5-1 and TRBJ1-1, the complete variable domain reads KAGVTQTPRYLIKTRGQQVTLSCSPISGHRSVSWYQQTPGQGLQFLFEYFSETQRNKGNFPGRFSGRQFSNSRSEMNVSTLELGDSALYLCASSLGHSTNTEAFFGQGTRLTVV.

For this clonotype: This may arise from a read error, as a much more abundant clone is one base away. The chain joins TRBV9 to TRBJ1-1, with D maybe TRBD1 (5 bases). Germline V gives CDR1 SGDLS, CDR2 YYNGEE. This CDR3 is built from 14 residues. Here the CDR3 DNA reads TGTGCCGGCAGCAAAGGGACTGCGAACACTGAAGCTTTCTTT. Translation: CAGSKGTANTEAFF.

This clonotype counts as medium-sized. The chain combines TRBV29-1 with TRBJ2-7; TRBD2 aligns across 8 bases. The CDR3 runs to 14 residues. V lost 7 bases, J lost 1 base, and 9 bases stayed unmatched. In germline, CDR1 is SQVTM, CDR2 ANQGSEA. The CDR3 is CSAVGGVTSYEQYF. DNA for the CDR3: TGCAGCGCCGTCGGGGGGGTTACATCCTACGAGCAGTACTTC.

This clonotype showed up just a few times. V and J are TRBV27 and TRBJ2-1, with a tentative D call TRBD2 (5 bases). Germline-derived CDR1 and CDR2 are MNHEY and SMNVEV (reference sequence). The CDR3 totals 15 residues. Trimming took 6 bases from V and 0 from J, leaving 12 bases between them. CDR3 residues: CASSPSGSSYNEQFF. DNA for the CDR3: TGTGCCAGCAGCCCAAGCGGAAGCTCCTACAATGAGCAGTTCTTC.

V is TRBV12-3 or TRBV12-4 and J is TRBJ1-2; 8 positions agree with TRBD1. The CDR3 consists of 15 residues. V dropped 5 bases and J dropped 3; count of bases not matched to a gene: 8. Here the CDR3 DNA reads TGTGCCAGCAGTAGAACAGGGGGACAGGACTATGGCTACACCTTC. Its translation is CASSRTGGQDYGYTF.

This clonotype was detected a few times. The chain couples TRBV19 to TRBJ1-2; D may be TRBD1 (5 bases). V lost 0 bases, J lost 3 bases, and 14 bases lay in between. The CDR3 extends over 16 amino acids. CDR1 and CDR2 (germline): LNHDA, SQIVND (reference sequence). The CDR3 DNA reads TGTGCCAGTAGTATAGACACCGACAGTAACTACTATGGCTACACCTTC. As protein: CASSIDTDSNYYGYTF.

This rearrangement joins TRBV7-9 to TRBJ2-3, with D unclear. The V gene's germline CDR1 is SEHNR and CDR2 FQNEAQ (reference sequence). The CDR3 covers 13 residues. Trimming pared 4 bases from V and 6 bases from J, leaving 11 bases between. The CDR3: CASSYGERDTQYF. The DNA for the CDR3 is TGTGCCAGCAGCTACGGCGAGAGGGATACGCAGTATTTT.

Many counts were recorded for this clonotype. V usage is TRBV5-1 and J usage is TRBJ1-5; no definite D call. V was trimmed by 4 bases and J by 0 bases, leaving 5 bases between them. CDR3 size: 13 residues. Per germline, CDR1 SGHRS and CDR2 YFSETQ. CDR3 sequence: CASSLYSNQPQHF. In DNA, the CDR3 is TGCGCCAGCAGCCTATATAGCAATCAGCCCCAGCATTTT.